The 20 T cell receptor beta chains in this list originate from one sample, sequenced in a study of blood T cell repertoires in COVID-19. This table comes from immunoSEQ multiplex PCR, and its TCRdb copy is limited to in-frame clones, with some not included. Here the sample spans about 200,000 clones, approximately 80% being singletons. Sequences were obtained from peripheral blood. Every receptor here comes from a man in his sixties with COVID-19, enrolled during active disease.

This chain joins TRBV30 and TRBJ2-7, with D perhaps matching TRBD1 (6 bases). Trimming took off 6 bases at V and 0 bases at J, with 15 bases between the two ends. The CDR3 is 14 residues long. Looked up from germline, CDR1 is GTSNPN and CDR2 is SVGIG (reference sequence). The CDR3 here is CACGDKSSSYEQYF. CDR3 sequence (DNA): TGTGCCTGCGGGGACAAATCGAGCTCCTACGAGCAGTACTTC.

The V call is TRBV28, the J call TRBJ2-5, with D hard to call. The CDR3 is 13 residues long. V dropped 4 bases and J dropped 5 bases, with 11 bases sitting between them. Germline CDR1 and CDR2: MDHEN and SYDVKM. The CDR3 reads CASSSSVWETQYF. Written as DNA, the CDR3 is TGTGCCAGCAGTTCTAGTGTGTGGGAGACCCAGTACTTC.

The chain couples TRBV6-2 or TRBV6-3 to TRBJ2-3; 7 bases agree with TRBD1. Germline loops: CDR1 MNHEY, CDR2 SVGEGT. V was pared by 0 bases and J by 10 bases, with 4 bases of the junction left unmatched. The CDR3 is 13 amino acids. The CDR3 nucleotides are TGTGCCAGCAGTTACTCAGACAGGGCATCGCAGTATTTT. It codes for CASSYSDRASQYF.

This chain joins TRBV10-3 and TRBJ1-3; the D gene is possibly TRBD1 (6 bases). V lost 5 bases to trimming and J lost 5 bases, with 16 bases between them. CDR1 is ENHRY, CDR2 SYGVKD, per germline. This CDR3 is built from 15 residues. The CDR3 spells CAISQERGGRNTIYF. In DNA form, the CDR3 reads TGTGCCATCAGTCAGGAGAGAGGGGGAAGAAACACCATATATTTT.

The chain uses TRBV27 and TRBJ1-2; 7 bases are shared with TRBD1. The CDR3 is 14 residues long. Unmatched junction bases numbered 8, after V lost 6 bases and J lost 4 bases. CDR1 and CDR2 from the germline V gene are MNHEY and SMNVEV (reference sequence). Here the CDR3 reads CASRPRGSGYGYTF. CDR3 sequence (DNA): TGTGCCAGCAGACCCAGGGGGTCAGGCTATGGCTACACCTTC.

This chain uses TRBV2 with TRBJ2-7; the match to TRBD1 covers 9 bases. The CDR3 contains 14 residues. Germline V gene data show CDR1 as SNHLY and CDR2 as FYNNEI. The trim removed 7 bases at V and 6 bases at J, leaving 10 bases unmatched. Here the CDR3 reads CASILQGARGEQYF. For the CDR3, the DNA is TGTGCCAGCATCCTACAGGGGGCGCGGGGCGAGCAGTACTTC. Full variable domain (missing parts from reference TRBV2 and TRBJ2-7): EPEVTQTPSHQVTQMGQEVILRCVPISNHLYFYWYRQILGQKVEFLVSFYNNEISEKSEIFDDQFSVERPDGSNFTLKIRSTKLEDSAMYFCASILQGARGEQYFGPGTRLTVT.

J is TRBJ2-7 and V is TRBV7-2, with 7 bases fitting TRBD1. This CDR3 is built from 15 residues. Germline CDR1 and CDR2: SGHTA and FQGNSA. Trimming at V came to 2 bases and at J to 6 bases, leaving 10 bases not matched to a gene. CDR3 sequence: CASSLNTGALVEQYF. The CDR3 DNA reads TGTGCCAGCAGCTTAAATACAGGGGCTTTGGTCGAGCAGTACTTC.

The V and J genes are TRBV5-1 and TRBJ1-3; D gene unclear. The CDR3 has 16 amino acids. Germline V gene data show CDR1 as SGHRS and CDR2 as YFSETQ. V was pared by 4 bases and J by 0 bases, with 14 bases between. CDR3 nucleotides: TGCGCCAGCAGCACCGAAGCTGGAGCCTCTGGAAACACCATATATTTT. It specifies CASSTEAGASGNTIYF.

V is TRBV28 and J is TRBJ1-2; D unclear. Germline V lookup: CDR1 MDHEN, CDR2 SYDVKM. Trimming removed 2 bases from V and 4 bases from J, with 11 bases in between. The CDR3 is 14 amino acids. The CDR3 bases are TGTGCCAGCAGTTTAGGGCAACCCTTCTATGGCTACACCTTC. It encodes CASSLGQPFYGYTF.

V is TRBV6-5 and J is TRBJ1-1, with D unresolved. The CDR3 runs to 15 residues. With 7 bases removed from V and 2 bases from J, the gap between germline ends came to 17 bases. Per germline, CDR1 MNHEY and CDR2 SVGAGI. The DNA of the CDR3 is TGTGCCAGCAAGGCTAGCCACACCCTTAACACTGAAGCTTTCTTT. Residues: CASKASHTLNTEAFF.

The chain uses TRBV3-1 (or the pseudogene TRBV3-2) and TRBJ2-2; D not certain. Trimming stripped 0 bases from V and 1 base from J, with 9 bases between. CDR3 length: 16 residues. The germline V gene encodes CDR1 LGHDT and CDR2 YNNKEL (reference sequence). Here the CDR3 DNA reads TGTGCCAGCAGCCAAGACCAACCCGGGAACACCGGGGAGCTGTTTTTT. This encodes CASSQDQPGNTGELFF.

The genes are TRBV3-1 (or the pseudogene TRBV3-2) and TRBJ1-6; TRBD1 aligns across 7 bases. V was clipped by 1 base and J by 10 bases; unmatched bases: 4. This CDR3 contains 14 residues. The germline CDR1 and CDR2 sequences are LGHDT and YNNKEL (reference sequence). Written as DNA, the CDR3 is TGTGCCAGCAGCCAAGTAACAGGGGCCTCACCCCTCCACTTT. This translates into CASSQVTGASPLHF.

The chain carries TRBV5-1 and TRBJ1-3; weak D call: TRBD1 (5 bases). CDR1 is SGHRS and CDR2 is YFSETQ in the germline V gene. The CDR3 length is 15 residues. The germline V and J ends were trimmed by 5 bases and 2 bases, with 14 bases remaining between them. In DNA form, the CDR3 reads TGCGCCAGCAGTCCCGGTGGGGGGGCTGGAAACACCATATATTTT. Protein product: CASSPGGGAGNTIYF.

The rearrangement uses TRBV6-5 and TRBJ1-2; TRBD1 matches at 7 bases. Per the germline V gene, CDR1 is MNHEY and CDR2 is SVGAGI. V lost 10 bases and J lost 0; bases outside the gene matches: 5. This CDR3 spans 13 amino acids. CDR3 sequence: CAIRQGANYGYTF. In nucleotides, the CDR3 is TGTGCCATTAGACAGGGAGCTAACTATGGCTACACCTTC.

The chain has TRBV12-3 or TRBV12-4 and TRBJ2-7, with 10 nucleotides matching TRBD1. The junction had 2 bases not matched to a gene; V was cut back by 3 bases and J by 6 bases. The CDR3 consists of 13 residues. This CDR3 reads CASSFRDRGEQYF. CDR3 in DNA: TGTGCCAGCAGTTTTAGGGACAGGGGCGAGCAGTACTTC.

The rearrangement uses TRBV18 and TRBJ1-3; no reliable D call. The germline V gene encodes CDR1 KGHSH and CDR2 LQKENI. Deletions cut 2 bases from V and 2 bases from J, with 10 bases between. The CDR3 loop spans 15 amino acids. The DNA of the CDR3 is TGTGCCAGCTCACCAACTCTCCGGGCTGGAAACACCATATATTTT. Encoded protein: CASSPTLRAGNTIYF.

This chain links TRBV6-1 with TRBJ2-5; unclear D gene. V was trimmed by 3 bases and J by 4 bases, leaving 12 bases between them. CDR3 length: 14 residues. Germline V gene data show CDR1 as MNHNS and CDR2 as SASEGT. The CDR3 DNA reads TGTGCCAGCAGTGAGATGAGCCGAGGAGAGACCCAGTACTTC. Its translation: CASSEMSRGETQYF.

The V gene is TRBV5-4, the J gene TRBJ1-4; D gene unclear. Germline-derived CDR1 and CDR2 are SGHNT and YYREEE (reference sequence). Trimming stripped 3 bases from V and 0 bases from J, with 9 bases between. The CDR3 length is 15 residues. In nucleotides, the CDR3 is TGTGCCAGCAGCTCTACGATTGCAACTAATGAAAAACTGTTTTTT. This encodes CASSSTIATNEKLFF.

The chain recombines TRBV2 with TRBJ2-5; possible D gene TRBD2, 6 bases. Germline V gives CDR1 SNHLY, CDR2 FYNNEI. The CDR3 contains 14 residues. V lost 7 bases to trimming and J lost 5 bases, with 17 bases between them. DNA for the CDR3: TGTGCCAGCAATGACCCGGGGGAACGGGAGACCCAGTACTTC. Amino acids: CASNDPGERETQYF.

V gene TRBV5-1 combines with J gene TRBJ2-1; tentative D call: TRBD2 (6 bases). Trimming cost V 6 bases and J 4 bases, with 26 bases left between them. Germline CDR1 and CDR2: SGHRS and YFSETQ. The length of the CDR3 is 18 residues. In DNA, the CDR3 is TGCGCCAGCACCCCCGCGGGTAGCGGAGGATCTATTTACAATGAGCAGTTCTTC. Amino acid sequence: CASTPAGSGGSIYNEQFF.